The entry below gives a single T cell receptor beta chain sequence along with its context. The entry originates in a study of CD8+CD57+ T cells in acquired aplastic anemia. Genomic DNA constituted the template upon which TCR beta VDJ and CDR3 profiling was performed. TCRdb ran MiXCR on the reads and lists one entry per CDR3 protein. The data show around 180,000 distinct CDR3 sequences, roughly 50% seen once. The V and J ends lost 5 bases and 6 bases, in that order; junction bases with no gene match: 13. The CDR3 is made up of 15 amino acids. In germline, CDR1 is DFQATT, CDR2 SNEGSKA (reference sequence). Previously, flow cytometry had revealed CD8+CD57+ cell expansion in the patients chosen for sequencing.

The sequence was obtained from a human donor with aplastic anemia. V and J are TRBV20-1 and TRBJ1-5; TRBD1 matches 7 bases. Source material: sorted CD4+, CD8+, or CD8+CD57+ T cells (not recorded which) from PBMCs. CDR3 residues: CSARAGQGESQPQHF. CDR3 nucleotides: TGCAGTGCTCGAGCCGGGCAGGGGGAAAGTCAGCCCCAGCATTTT.